Sequencing of this TCR beta chain was carried out in a study of OX40 agonist ivuxolimab in advanced cancers. Study details: Patients receiving dose escalation had hepatocellular carcinoma, melanoma, renal cell or head and neck cancer. Partial responses were recorded for three patients, including one with hepatocellular carcinoma and two with cutaneous melanoma. Study-level findings and limits: The mean number of expanded clones was higher in CD8+ T cells than in CD4+. At doses 0.1 to 3.0 mg/kg, CD4+ and CD8+ clones expanded.

This clone was detected once. Its specificity is unknown. Method: immunoSEQ multiplex PCR; TCRdb's copy keeps in-frame clones and lacks some. The table has 30,000 to 40,000 clones, 92% seen once. V was clipped by 1 base and J by 4 bases, with 8 bases between them. This CDR3 contains 13 residues. Germline CDR1 and CDR2: SQVTM and ANQGSEA. The sample in question was CD4+ or CD8+ T cells sorted from blood, obtained in a trial of the OX40 agonist ivuxolimab. The V and J genes are TRBV29-1 and TRBJ1-3; D is ambiguous. The sequence was obtained from an adult with an advanced solid tumor such as melanoma, head and neck, liver or kidney cancer. This chain's CDR3 is CSVEGTEGNTIYF. CDR3 nucleotides: TGCAGCGTTGAAGGAACAGAGGGAAACACCATATATTTT.